One sample yielded the 2 T cell receptor beta chains listed below, sequenced in a study of cytomegalovirus exposure and HLA in healthy donors. Primers for the PCR totalled 60 Vbeta and 13 Jbeta. The assay was immunoSEQ multiplex PCR, and TCRdb's table has in-frame clones only and misses some. Of 85,000 to 100,000 clones in the sample, more than 60% are singletons; the top ten hold approximately 16%. The sequenced material came from PBMCs. These receptors came from a man between 60 and 75 years old in good health and CMV-seropositive.

The chain couples TRBV2 to TRBJ1-1; tentatively, D is TRBD1 (6 bases). The ends were cut back, 7 bases at V and 10 bases at J, with 13 bases in the middle. The CDR3 sequence is 11 residues long. Germline V gene sequence: CDR1 SNHLY, CDR2 FYNNEI. The CDR3 DNA is TGTGCCAGCATCCTAGGGGGGGGAGCTTTCTTT. Translated, it gives CASILGGGAFF.

V usage is TRBV5-1 and J usage is TRBJ2-1, with 12 bases aligning to TRBD2. CDR1 is SGHRS and CDR2 is YFSETQ in the germline V gene. The CDR3 is 15 amino acids. V gave up 3 bases and J gave up 4 bases; unmatched junction bases: 2. CDR3 in DNA: TGCGCCAGCAGCTACGGACTAGCGGGGTACAATGAGCAGTTCTTC. Its protein product is CASSYGLAGYNEQFF. Full variable domain (outside the CDR3, taken from reference TRBV5-1 and TRBJ2-1): KAGVTQTPRYLIKTRGQQVTLSCSPISGHRSVSWYQQTPGQGLQFLFEYFSETQRNKGNFPGRFSGRQFSNSRSEMNVSTLELGDSALYLCASSYGLAGYNEQFFGPGTRLTVL.